This T cell receptor beta chain was recorded in a study of OX40 agonist ivuxolimab in advanced cancers. About the research overall: Patients undergoing dose escalation presented with hepatocellular carcinoma, melanoma, renal cell or head and neck cancer.

V lost 4 bases to trimming and J lost 5 bases, with 10 bases between them. This CDR3 spans 13 amino acids. Per germline, CDR1 SGDLS and CDR2 YYNGEE. Profiled with immunoSEQ multiplex PCR; TCRdb holds only in-frame clones, not every one. This table has more than 25,000 clones, about 82% appearing once. The source is an adult with an advanced solid tumor such as melanoma, head and neck, liver or kidney cancer. The sequences come from CD4+ or CD8+ T cells sorted from blood, collected in a trial of the OX40 agonist ivuxolimab. This chain joins TRBV9 and TRBJ2-1; D is uncertain. The CDR3 is CASSSGPNNEQFF. Here the CDR3 DNA reads TGTGCCAGCAGCTCAGGACCCAACAATGAGCAGTTCTTC.